This TCR beta chain came from a study of T cells in tuberculosis. Study summary: In South Africa, adults with active tuberculosis were compared with IGRA-negative and latently infected IGRA-positive adolescents. Overall study findings and caveats: Smaller alpha distances in active tuberculosis partly reflected shorter CDR3-alpha lengths. Active tuberculosis TCR-alpha repertoires lay closer to GMM-specific TCRs than IGRA-negative controls, suggesting clonal expansion.

The germline V and J ends were trimmed by 0 bases and 5 bases, with 18 bases remaining between them. The length of the CDR3 is 17 residues. Per germline, CDR1 WNHNN and CDR2 SYGVQD (reference sequence). Points on this clone: Its matching antigen is unknown.

Measured with immunoSEQ multiplex PCR; TCRdb has only the in-frame clones, and not every one. The table lists 26,000 or so clones, 90% of them singletons. Sequenced input: PBMCs. This TCR came from a donor aged 10-30 years with latent tuberculosis or without tuberculosis infection. The chain employs TRBV10-1 and TRBJ2-3; D call uncertain. The CDR3 loop is CASSESMVWSPRDTQYF. DNA of the CDR3: TGCGCCAGCAGTGAGTCGATGGTATGGAGTCCCAGAGATACGCAGTATTTT.